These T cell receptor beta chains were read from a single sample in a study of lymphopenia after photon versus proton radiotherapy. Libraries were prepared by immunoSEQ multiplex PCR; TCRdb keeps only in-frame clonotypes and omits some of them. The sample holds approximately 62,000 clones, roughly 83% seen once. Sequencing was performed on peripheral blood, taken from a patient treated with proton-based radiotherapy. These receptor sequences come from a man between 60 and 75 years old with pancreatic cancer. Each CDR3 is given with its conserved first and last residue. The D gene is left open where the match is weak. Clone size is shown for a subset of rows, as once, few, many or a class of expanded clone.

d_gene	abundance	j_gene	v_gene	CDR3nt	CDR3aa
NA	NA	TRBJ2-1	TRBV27	TGTGCCAGCAGTTTACCCGACAGGCCCCTCCATGAGCAGTTCTTC	CASSLPDRPLHEQFF
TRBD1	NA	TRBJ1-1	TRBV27	TGTGCCAGCCGTCCTATCCGGACAGGGGGCTTGAGGACTGAAGCTTTCTTT	CASRPIRTGGLRTEAFF
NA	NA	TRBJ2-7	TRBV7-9	TGTGCCAGCAGCTTAGTTGGCAGTACTTACGAGCAGTACTTC	CASSLVGSTYEQYF
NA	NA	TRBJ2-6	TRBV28	TGTGCCAGCAGTACCCTTTACAGGGTCGGGGCCAACGTCCTGACTTTC	CASSTLYRVGANVLTF
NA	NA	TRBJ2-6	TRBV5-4	TGTGCCAGCAGCCACGGCCGGGGACAAGGGATGAGCTCTGGGGCCAACGTCCTGACTTTC	CASSHGRGQGMSSGANVLTF
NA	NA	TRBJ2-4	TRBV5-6	TGTGCCAGCAGCATCGGGGGCGGAGGAAACATTCAGTACTTC	CASSIGGGGNIQYF
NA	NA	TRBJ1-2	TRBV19	TGTGCCAGTAGTATAGATCTACGGGGGAGCTATGGCTACACCTTC	CASSIDLRGSYGYTF
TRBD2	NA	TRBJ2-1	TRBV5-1	TGCGCCAGCAGCACCGGACTAGCGGGAGCCAATGAGCAGTTCTTC	CASSTGLAGANEQFF
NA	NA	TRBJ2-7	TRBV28	TGTGCCAGCAGTTCGGGGGCGGGAGCCCTCTCCTACGAGCAGTACTTC	CASSSGAGALSYEQYF
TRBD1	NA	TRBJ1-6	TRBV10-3	TGTGCCATCAGTGAGAGGGGGCCGGGTAGAAATTCACCCCTCCACTTT	CAISERGPGRNSPLHF
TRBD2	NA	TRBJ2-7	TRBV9	TGTGCCAGCAGCGTAGCCTGGACTAGCGATTACGAGCAGTACTTC	CASSVAWTSDYEQYF
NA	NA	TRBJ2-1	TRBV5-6	TGTGCCAGCAGCAGGAGGACAGTAAGGGACAATGAGCAGTTCTTC	CASSRRTVRDNEQFF
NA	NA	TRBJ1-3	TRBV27	TGTGCCAGCAGTTCCTATACAGGGTTGGGCTCTGGAAACACCATATATTTT	CASSSYTGLGSGNTIYF
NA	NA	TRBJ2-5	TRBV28	TGTGCCAGCACCCGCCGTTTTGGGACCCAGTACTTC	CASTRRFGTQYF
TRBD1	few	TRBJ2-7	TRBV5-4	TGTGCCAGCAGCGCGACAGGGCTTTACGAGCAGTACTTC	CASSATGLYEQYF
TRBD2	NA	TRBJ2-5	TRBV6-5	TGTGCCAGCAGTTGGATTAGGGGAGGGACGCAAGAGACCCAGTACTTC	CASSWIRGGTQETQYF
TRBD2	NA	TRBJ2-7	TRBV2	TGTGCCAGCAGCGAATCACTAGCGGGACAATACGAGCAGTACTTC	CASSESLAGQYEQYF
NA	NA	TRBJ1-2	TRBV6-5	TGTGCCAGCAGCCCCACGCTGGGCGACTTATATGGCTACACCTTC	CASSPTLGDLYGYTF
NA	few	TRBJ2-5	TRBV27	TGTGCCAGCAGTTTAAAGGGGGAGCTACCGTCAGAGACCCAGTACTTC	CASSLKGELPSETQYF
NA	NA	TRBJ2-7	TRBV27	TGTGCCAGCAGTTTAACGGGAACCTACGAGCAGTACTTC	CASSLTGTYEQYF
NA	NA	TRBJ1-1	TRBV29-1	TGCAGCGCCGATTGGGGGGTATTGGGTGAAGCTTTCTTT	CSADWGVLGEAFF
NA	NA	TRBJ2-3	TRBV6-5	TGTGCCAGCACCGATAGCGGAGGGACAGATACGCAGTATTTT	CASTDSGGTDTQYF
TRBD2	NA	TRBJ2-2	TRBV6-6	TGTGCCAGCAGTTACGCGGTAGCGGGGTCCGGGGAGCTGTTTTTT	CASSYAVAGSGELFF